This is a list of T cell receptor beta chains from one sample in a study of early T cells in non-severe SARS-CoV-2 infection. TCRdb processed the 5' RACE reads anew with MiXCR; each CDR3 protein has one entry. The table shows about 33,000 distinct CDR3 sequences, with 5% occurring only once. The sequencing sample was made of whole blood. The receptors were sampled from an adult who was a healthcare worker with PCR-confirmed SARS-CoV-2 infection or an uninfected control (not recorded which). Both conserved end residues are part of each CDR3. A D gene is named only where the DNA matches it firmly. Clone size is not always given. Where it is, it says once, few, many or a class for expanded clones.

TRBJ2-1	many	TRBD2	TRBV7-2	TGTGCCAGCAGCTTAATGTTGAACGGGGGGTTAAATGAGCAGTTCTTC	CASSLMLNGGLNEQFF
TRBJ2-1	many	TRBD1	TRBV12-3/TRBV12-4	TGTGCCAGCAGCTTGACAGGGGTCAAGGGCAATGAGCAGTTCTTC	CASSLTGVKGNEQFF
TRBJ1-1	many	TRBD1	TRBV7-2	TGTGCCAGCAGCCTACGAGGGACAGGGCCCAACACTGAAGCTTTCTTT	CASSLRGTGPNTEAFF
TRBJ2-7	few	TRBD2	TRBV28	TGTTCCGGGGCTAGCGGGGGAACTCACTACGAGCAGTACTTC	CSGASGGTHYEQYF
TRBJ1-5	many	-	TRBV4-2	TGTGCCAGCAGCCAAACGGGATTAGGGGGCAATCAGCCCCAGCATTTT	CASSQTGLGGNQPQHF
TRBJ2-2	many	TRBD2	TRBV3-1	TGTGCCAGCAGTCGACTAGCGGTCACCGGGGAGCTGTTTTTT	CASSRLAVTGELFF
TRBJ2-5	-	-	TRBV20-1	TGCAGTGCTCGGGGCGGGTTGGAGACCCAGTACTTC	CSARGGLETQYF
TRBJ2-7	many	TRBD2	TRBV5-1	TGCGCCAGCAGCTTGGTTCTAGCGGGTCGGATCTACGAGCAGTACTTC	CASSLVLAGRIYEQYF
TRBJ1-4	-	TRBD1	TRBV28	TGTGCCAGCAGTGTCAGGGGGGCGACTAATGAAAAACTGTTTTTT	CASSVRGATNEKLFF
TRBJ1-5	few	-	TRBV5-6	TGTGCCAGCAGCTTAGGGCCACTTAGCAATCAGCCCCAGCATTTT	CASSLGPLSNQPQHF
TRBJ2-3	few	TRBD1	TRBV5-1	TGCGCCAGCAGCTGGAAAACAGGGGACGCAGATACGCAGTATTTT	CASSWKTGDADTQYF
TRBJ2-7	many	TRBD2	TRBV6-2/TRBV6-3	TGTGCCAGCAGTCCCGTAGCGGGGGGGCCCCACGAGCAGTACTTC	CASSPVAGGPHEQYF
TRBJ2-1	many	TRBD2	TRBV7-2	TGTGCCAGCAGCATGACTAGCGGGGGTTACAATGAGCAGTTCTTC	CASSMTSGGYNEQFF
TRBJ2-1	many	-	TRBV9	TGTGCCAGCAGCGTAGCGATGAGCGGATTCTACAATGAGCAGTTCTTC	CASSVAMSGFYNEQFF
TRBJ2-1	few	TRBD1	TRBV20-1	TGCAGTGCCCTCAGGACAGGGCCTTACAATGAGCAGTTCTTC	CSALRTGPYNEQFF
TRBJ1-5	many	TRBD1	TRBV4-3	TGCGCCAGCAGCCAAGTGAGAATCGGGGGACAGCATAGCAATCAGCCCCAGCATTTT	CASSQVRIGGQHSNQPQHF
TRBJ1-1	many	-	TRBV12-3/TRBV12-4	TGTGCCAGCAGTTTTGGGGCCGGTGACCCTGAAGCTTTCTTT	CASSFGAGDPEAFF
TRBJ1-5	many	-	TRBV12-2	TGTGCAAGTCGCTTAGGTCGGACAGGGGAAGATCAGCCCCAGCATTTT	CASRLGRTGEDQPQHF
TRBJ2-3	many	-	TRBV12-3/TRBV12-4	TGTGCCAGCAGTTTAATTGGGACAGATACGCAGTATTTT	CASSLIGTDTQYF
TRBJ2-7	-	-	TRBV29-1	TGCAGCGTTGACAGGGGCTACGAGCAGTACTTC	CSVDRGYEQYF
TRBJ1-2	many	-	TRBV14	TGTGCCAGCAGCCAAGATCCGACAGGCAGCCGGGGTGGCTACACCTTC	CASSQDPTGSRGGYTF
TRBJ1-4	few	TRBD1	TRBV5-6	TGTGCCAGCAGCACCGGGACAGGGGCAACTAATGAAAAACTGTTTTTT	CASSTGTGATNEKLFF
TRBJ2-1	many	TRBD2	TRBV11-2	TGTGCCAGCAGTATAGCGGGAACCTACAATGAGCAGTTCTTC	CASSIAGTYNEQFF
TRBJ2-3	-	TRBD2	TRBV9	TGTGCCAGCAGCGTACCGAAGCGGGCTAGCGGGGGAGTTACTAACACAGATACGCAGTATTTT	CASSVPKRASGGVTNTDTQYF
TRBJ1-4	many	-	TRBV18	TGTGCCAGCTCACCAAGGAGGGCCGGTGAAAAACTGTTTTTT	CASSPRRAGEKLFF
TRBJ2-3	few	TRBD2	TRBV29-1	TGCAGCGTTGTAGCGGGGCTAGCTAGCACAGATACGCAGTATTTT	CSVVAGLASTDTQYF
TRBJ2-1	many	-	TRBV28	TGTGCCAGCAGCCTCGAGAATGAGCAGTTCTTC	CASSLENEQFF
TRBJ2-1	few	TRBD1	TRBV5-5	TGTGCCAGCAGCTCTCGACCGACAGGGAGTGTCGGAAATGAGCAGTTCTTC	CASSSRPTGSVGNEQFF
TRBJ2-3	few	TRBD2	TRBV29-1	TGCAGCGCTAACCCAGCGGGGGGTAAAACAGATACGCAGTATTTT	CSANPAGGKTDTQYF
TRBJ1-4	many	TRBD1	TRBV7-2	TGTGCCAGCAGCGCCCTACAGGGGAAAACTAATGAAAAACTGTTTTTT	CASSALQGKTNEKLFF
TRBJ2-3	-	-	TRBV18	TGTGCCAGCTCACCTCCTAGCACAGATACGCAGTATTTT	CASSPPSTDTQYF
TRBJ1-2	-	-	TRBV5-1	TGCGCCAGCAGCTTGGGGACGGGAAACTATGGCTACACCTTC	CASSLGTGNYGYTF
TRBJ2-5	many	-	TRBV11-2	TGTGCCAGCAGCTTAACAGAGGCCCGGGGGACCCAGTACTTC	CASSLTEARGTQYF
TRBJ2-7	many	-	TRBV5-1	TGCGCCAGCAGCTCAGGGGCGACAGGTCCTTCCTACGAGCAGTACTTC	CASSSGATGPSYEQYF
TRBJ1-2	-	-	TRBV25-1	TGTGCCAGCAGTGCGGGACGGAACTATGGCTACACCTTC	CASSAGRNYGYTF
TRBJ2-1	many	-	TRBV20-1	TGCAGTCGCTCTACAGGGATGGGCAATGAGCAGTTCTTC	CSRSTGMGNEQFF
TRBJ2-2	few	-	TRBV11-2	TGTGCCAGCAGAGTGGACAGCCCAAGGGGGGAGCTGTTTTTT	CASRVDSPRGELFF
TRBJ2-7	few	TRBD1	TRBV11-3	TGTGCCAGCAGCTTAGGGACAGGGGCCTACGAGCAGTACTTC	CASSLGTGAYEQYF
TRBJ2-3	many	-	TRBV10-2	TGCGCCAGCAGTGAAGGGGAGATCACAGATACGCAGTATTTT	CASSEGEITDTQYF
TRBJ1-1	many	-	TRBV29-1	TGCAGCAGAGGGGGGAACACTGAAGCTTTCTTT	CSRGGNTEAFF
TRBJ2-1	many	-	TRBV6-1	TGTGCCAGCAGTGAAGTCAGGGTCTCCTACAATGAGCAGTTCTTC	CASSEVRVSYNEQFF
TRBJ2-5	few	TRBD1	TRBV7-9	TGTGCCAGCAGCATTCAGACAGGGCAAGAGACCCAGTACTTC	CASSIQTGQETQYF
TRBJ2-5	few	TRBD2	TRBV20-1	TGCAGTGCTACTAGCGGGGGTCCCTTTCAAGAGACCCAGTACTTC	CSATSGGPFQETQYF
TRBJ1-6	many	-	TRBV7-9	TGTGCCAGCAGCTTAGGGCGGAATTCACCCCTCCACTTT	CASSLGRNSPLHF
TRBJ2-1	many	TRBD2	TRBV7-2	TGTGCCAGCAGCACCTCCCGGAGCGGGGGCAATGAGCAGTTCTTC	CASSTSRSGGNEQFF
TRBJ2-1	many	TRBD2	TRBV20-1	TGCAGTGCTAGAGATAGCGGGGGCCGGTACAATGAGCAGTTCTTC	CSARDSGGRYNEQFF
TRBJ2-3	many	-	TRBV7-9	TGTGCCAGCAGCTTAGGGACCCAGGGGGGTACGCAGTATTTT	CASSLGTQGGTQYF
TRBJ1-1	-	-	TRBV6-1	TGTGCCAGCAGTGAAGGGGGGGGGACTGAAGCTTTCTTT	CASSEGGGTEAFF
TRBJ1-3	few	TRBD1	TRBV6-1	TGTGCCAGCAGTGAGCGGACAGGGGCCTTCTCTGGAAACACCATATATTTT	CASSERTGAFSGNTIYF
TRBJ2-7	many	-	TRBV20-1	TGCAGTGCTACCCCGGGGCCCAGGGGATACGAGCAGTACTTC	CSATPGPRGYEQYF
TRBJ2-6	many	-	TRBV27	TGTGCCAGCAGTTTAGACTCTGGGGCCAACGTCCTGACTTTC	CASSLDSGANVLTF
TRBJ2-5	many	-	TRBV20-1	TGCAGTGTCCCAAGGAGGGGAGGAGAGACCCAGTACTTC	CSVPRRGGETQYF
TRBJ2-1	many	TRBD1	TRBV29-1	TGCAGCGTTGTCGGACAGGGTTATGATGAGCAGTTCTTC	CSVVGQGYDEQFF
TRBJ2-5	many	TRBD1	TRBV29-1	TGCAGCGCTCGACAGGGCACGGAGACCCAGTACTTC	CSARQGTETQYF
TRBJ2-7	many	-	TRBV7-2	TGTGCCAGCAGCTACCAGGTGGACTCCTACGAGCAGTACTTC	CASSYQVDSYEQYF